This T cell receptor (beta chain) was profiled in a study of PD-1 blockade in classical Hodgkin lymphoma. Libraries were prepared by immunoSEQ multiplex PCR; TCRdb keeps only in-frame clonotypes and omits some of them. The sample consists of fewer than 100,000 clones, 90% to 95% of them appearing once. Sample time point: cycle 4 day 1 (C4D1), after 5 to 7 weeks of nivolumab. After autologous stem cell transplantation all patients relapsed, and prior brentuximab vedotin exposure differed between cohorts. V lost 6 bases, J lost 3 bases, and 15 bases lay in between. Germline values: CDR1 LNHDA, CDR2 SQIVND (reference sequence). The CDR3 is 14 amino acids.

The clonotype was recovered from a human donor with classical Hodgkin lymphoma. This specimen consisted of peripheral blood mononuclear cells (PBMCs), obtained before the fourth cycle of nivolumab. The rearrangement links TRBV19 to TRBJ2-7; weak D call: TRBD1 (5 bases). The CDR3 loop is CASRSDRESYEQYF. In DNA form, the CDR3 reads TGTGCCAGTAGATCTGACAGAGAGAGCTACGAGCAGTACTTC.